The sequence of this TCR beta chain was determined in a study of T cell clonality in common variable immunodeficiency. Per germline, CDR1 SGHAT and CDR2 FQNNGV. V gave up 4 bases and J gave up 0 bases, with 7 bases separating them. CDR3 length: 15 residues. Study-level findings and limits: CVID subjects shared fewer TCRbeta clones than healthy controls did. The cause of increased CVID clonality remains unclear without subpopulation sequencing. Compared with healthy controls, CVID subjects showed increased TCRbeta clonality, mostly in about a third.

Here immunoSEQ multiplex PCR was the method, and the copy in TCRdb shows in-frame clones only, minus some. This sample has 50,000 or so clones, each found more than once. This clone was counted at least ten times. Its antigen is not known. The read stops 3 residues short of the end of the CDR3; the missing end is completed from the germline J gene. The J gene is TRBJ2-6, the V gene TRBV11-2; D possibly corresponds to TRBD2 (6 bases). This TCR derives from a person aged 18-70 years in good health. Material: peripheral blood mononuclear cells. The sequenced CDR3 bases are TGTGCCAGCAGCTCGGGGGACTCTGGGGCCAACGTC. Translated: CASSSGDSGANV. The entire CDR3 protein reads CASSSGDSGANVLTF.